A selection of T cell receptor beta chains follows, all from one sample in a study of blood T cells in healthy people across ages. TCRdb called the 5' RACE reads again in MiXCR, with one record for every CDR3 protein. The data contain approximately 1,700,000 distinct CDR3 sequences, around 40% of them singletons. Specimen: blood. Receptor source: a human donor in good health. Both conserved end residues are part of each CDR3. The D gene is left open where the match is weak. Clone size is stated in some rows and not others, as once, few, many or a class when expanded.

>TRBV6-5|few|TRBJ1-4|-|12
CASRTGQEKLFF
TGTGCCAGCAGGACCGGACAGGAAAAACTGTTTTTT
>TRBV7-8|few|TRBJ2-7|-|15
CASSLLRGGPYEQYF
TGTGCCAGCAGCTTACTTCGGGGAGGACCCTACGAGCAGTACTTC
>TRBV7-2|few|TRBJ2-3|TRBD2|15
CASSSNGGGTDTQYF
TGTGCCAGCAGCTCAAACGGGGGGGGGACAGATACGCAGTATTTT
>TRBV7-3|-|TRBJ1-6|-|15
CASSLSGTPNSPLHF
TGTGCCAGCAGCTTATCCGGGACCCCGAATTCACCCCTCCACTTT
>TRBV6-2/TRBV6-3|many|TRBJ2-3|-|16
CASSPLSASLADTQYF
TGTGCCAGCAGTCCCCTCTCAGCGTCCCTCGCGGATACGCAGTATTTT
>TRBV7-2|-|TRBJ2-1|TRBD2|13
CASSLVASGVKFF
TGTGCCAGCAGCTTAGTCGCTAGCGGGGTGAAGTTCTTC
>TRBV15|-|TRBJ1-1|-|13
CATSRDNRQEAFF
TGTGCCACCAGCAGAGATAATCGGCAAGAAGCTTTCTTT
>TRBV29-1|few|TRBJ1-1|-|11
CSTQRSSEAFF
TGCAGCACCCAAAGGTCGTCCGAAGCTTTCTTT
>TRBV27|-|TRBJ2-7|-|15
CASSWAALSSYEQYF
TGTGCCAGCAGTTGGGCGGCCCTGAGCTCCTACGAGCAGTACTTC
>TRBV6-2/TRBV6-3|-|TRBJ2-7|TRBD2|16
CASSYAVGTSDYEQYF
TGTGCCAGCAGTTACGCGGTGGGGACTAGCGATTACGAGCAGTACTTC
>TRBV2|-|TRBJ2-7|-|12
CASRDLTYEQYF
TGTGCCAGCAGGGATCTAACGTACGAGCAGTACTTC
>TRBV6-2/TRBV6-3|-|TRBJ1-1|-|15
CASSYSWLGTTEAFF
TGTGCCAGCAGTTACTCGTGGTTAGGGACCACTGAAGCTTTCTTT
>TRBV2|-|TRBJ1-2|TRBD1|15
CASRTWDREEYGYTF
TGTGCCAGCAGGACTTGGGACAGGGAAGAATATGGCTACACCTTC
>TRBV2|-|TRBJ2-3|-|17
CASSEGWQPTLTDTQYF
TGTGCCAGCAGTGAAGGTTGGCAGCCCACTCTCACAGATACGCAGTATTTT
>TRBV4-3|-|TRBJ1-1|-|14
CASSQLIVGTEAFF
TGCGCCAGCAGCCAACTGATCGTAGGGACTGAAGCTTTCTTT
>TRBV4-2|many|TRBJ2-3|-|14
CASSQNEATDTQYF
TGTGCCAGCAGCCAGAATGAGGCCACAGATACGCAGTATTTT
>TRBV28|-|TRBJ2-7|-|14
CASSLEQATYEQYF
TGTGCCAGCAGTTTAGAACAGGCTACCTACGAGCAGTACTTC
>TRBV4-2|-|TRBJ2-1|-|15
CASSQALGGYNEQFF
TGTGCCAGCAGCCAGGCACTAGGAGGTTACAATGAGCAGTTCTTC
>TRBV28|-|TRBJ1-1|-|15
CASSLHQDGHTEAFF
TGTGCCAGCAGTTTGCACCAGGACGGTCACACTGAAGCTTTCTTT
>TRBV19|-|TRBJ2-1|TRBD2|15
CASSVGLASTEEQFF
TGTGCCAGTAGTGTAGGACTAGCCTCAACGGAGGAGCAGTTCTTC
>TRBV10-3|-|TRBJ2-3|-|15
CAISEKRRVTDTQYF
TGTGCCATCAGTGAGAAGCGGCGAGTCACAGATACGCAGTATTTT
>TRBV28|-|TRBJ2-7|-|15
CASSLFPGSSYEQYF
TGTGCCAGCAGTTTATTTCCGGGTTCGAGCTACGAGCAGTACTTC
>TRBV7-6|few|TRBJ1-1|-|15
CASSFFRGVNTEAFF
TGTGCCAGCAGCTTTTTTCGGGGGGTGAACACTGAAGCTTTCTTT
>TRBV11-1|few|TRBJ2-7|TRBD2|13
CASNPGTSNEQYF
TGTGCCAGCAACCCCGGGACTAGTAACGAGCAGTACTTC
>TRBV5-1|-|TRBJ2-1|-|14
CASSLSRDRNEQFF
TGCGCCAGCAGCTTGTCCCGGGATCGGAATGAGCAGTTCTTC
>TRBV7-2|few|TRBJ2-7|-|15
CASSSGRGPQGEQYF
TGTGCCAGCAGCTCGGGGAGGGGGCCCCAGGGAGAGCAGTACTTC
>TRBV9|few|TRBJ2-6|-|17
CASSVGGVVSGANVLTF
TGTGCCAGCAGCGTAGGGGGCGTCGTATCTGGGGCCAACGTCCTGACTTTC
>TRBV28|once|TRBJ1-5|-|17
CASSEYTQVYSNQPQHF
TGTGCCAGCAGCGAATACACCCAGGTGTATAGCAATCAGCCCCAGCATTTT
>TRBV7-8|few|TRBJ1-2|-|14
CASGRDRANYGYTF
TGTGCCAGCGGGCGGGACCGAGCTAACTATGGCTACACCTTC
>TRBV13|-|TRBJ2-7|-|14
CATREQGHPREQYF
TGTGCCACCAGGGAACAGGGCCACCCTAGAGAGCAGTACTTC
>TRBV28|-|TRBJ2-1|TRBD2|18
CASNNYPREGGSYNEQFF
TGTGCCAGCAACAATTACCCCCGGGAGGGAGGTTCCTACAATGAGCAGTTCTTC
>TRBV3-1|-|TRBJ1-1|-|13
CASSQALGGSAFF
TGTGCCAGCAGCCAAGCGTTGGGAGGGAGTGCTTTCTTT
>TRBV27|few|TRBJ1-2|-|13
CASSSFFMGGYTF
TGTGCCAGCAGTTCCTTCTTTATGGGAGGCTACACCTTC
>TRBV18|few|TRBJ2-4|-|12
CASSPQGDIQYF
TGTGCCAGCTCACCGCAGGGCGACATTCAGTACTTC
>TRBV4-2|-|TRBJ2-3|TRBD2|16
CASSQFPSGGPDTQYF
TGTGCCAGCAGCCAATTCCCTAGCGGGGGTCCAGATACGCAGTATTTT
>TRBV2|few|TRBJ2-5|-|13
CASSEYSQETQYF
TGTGCCAGCAGTGAGTACTCACAAGAGACCCAGTACTTC
>TRBV11-2|many|TRBJ2-1|-|15
CASSPLWGAGSEQFF
TGTGCCAGCAGCCCGCTTTGGGGGGCAGGATCTGAGCAGTTCTTC